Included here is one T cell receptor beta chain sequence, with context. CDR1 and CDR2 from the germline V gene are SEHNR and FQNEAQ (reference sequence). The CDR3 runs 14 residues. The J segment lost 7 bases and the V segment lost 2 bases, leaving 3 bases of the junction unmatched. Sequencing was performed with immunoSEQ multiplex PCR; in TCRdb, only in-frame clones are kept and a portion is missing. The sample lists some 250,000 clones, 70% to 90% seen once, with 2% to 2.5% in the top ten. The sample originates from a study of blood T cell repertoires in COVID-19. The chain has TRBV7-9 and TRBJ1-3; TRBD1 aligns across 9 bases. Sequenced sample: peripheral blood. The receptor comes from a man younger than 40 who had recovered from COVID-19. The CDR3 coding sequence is TGTGCCAGCAGCTTACAGGGGACAGGGAACACCATATATTTT. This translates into CASSLQGTGNTIYF.